This T cell receptor beta chain was identified in a study of blood T cell repertoires in COVID-19. Trimming left V 0 bases short and J 2 bases short, with 7 bases between. The CDR3 length is 14 residues. The V gene's germline CDR1 is SGHNT and CDR2 YYREEE (reference sequence). Repertoires were generated with immunoSEQ multiplex PCR, while TCRdb's copy carries only in-frame clones and drops some. The sample lists around 100,000 clones, around 81% occurring once. The chain recombines TRBV5-4 with TRBJ2-3; D unresolved. The specimen sequenced was peripheral blood. The receptor was isolated from a man aged 45-60 years with active or convalescent COVID-19. CDR3 sequence (DNA): TGTGCCAGCAGCTTGGACGGAGTCACAGATACGCAGTATTTT. Amino acids: CASSLDGVTDTQYF.